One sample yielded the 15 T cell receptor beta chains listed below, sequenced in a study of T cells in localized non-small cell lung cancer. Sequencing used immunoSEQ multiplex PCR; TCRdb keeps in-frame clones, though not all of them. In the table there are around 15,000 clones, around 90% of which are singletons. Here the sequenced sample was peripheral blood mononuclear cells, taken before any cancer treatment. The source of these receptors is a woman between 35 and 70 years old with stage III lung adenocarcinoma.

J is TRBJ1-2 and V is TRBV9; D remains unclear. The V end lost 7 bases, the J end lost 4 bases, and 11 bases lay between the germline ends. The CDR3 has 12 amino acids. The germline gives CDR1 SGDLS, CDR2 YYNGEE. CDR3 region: CASQSPSYGYTF. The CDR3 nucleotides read TGTGCCAGCCAATCACCCTCCTATGGCTACACCTTC. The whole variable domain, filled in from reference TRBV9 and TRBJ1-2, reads DSGVTQTPKHLITATGQRVTLRCSPRSGDLSVYWYQQSLDQGLQFLIQYYNGEERAKGNILERFSAQQFPDLHSELNLSSLELGDSALYFCASQSPSYGYTFGSGTRLTVV.

For the CDR3, the DNA is TGTGCCAGCAGCCAGACAGGGACGGATGAAAAACTGTTTTTT. Translating gives CASSQTGTDEKLFF. The V and J genes are TRBV5-8 and TRBJ1-4; 7 nucleotides line up with TRBD1. CDR3 length: 14 amino acids. The V and J ends lost 4 bases and 6 bases, in that order; junction bases with no gene match: 6. The V gene's germline CDR1 is SGHTS and CDR2 YDEGEE.

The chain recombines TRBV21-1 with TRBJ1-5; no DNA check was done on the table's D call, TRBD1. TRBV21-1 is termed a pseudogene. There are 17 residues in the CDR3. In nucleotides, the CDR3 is TGTGCCAGCAGCAAATTTGGGGCCTATGATAGCAATCAGCCCCAGCATTTT. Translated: CASSKFGAYDSNQPQHF.

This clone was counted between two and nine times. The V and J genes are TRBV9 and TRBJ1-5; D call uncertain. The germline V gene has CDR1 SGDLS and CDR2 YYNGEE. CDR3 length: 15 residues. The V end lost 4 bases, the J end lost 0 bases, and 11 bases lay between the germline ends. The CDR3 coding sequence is TGTGCCAGCAGCTCTGATCCCTATAGCAATCAGCCCCAGCATTTT. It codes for CASSSDPYSNQPQHF.

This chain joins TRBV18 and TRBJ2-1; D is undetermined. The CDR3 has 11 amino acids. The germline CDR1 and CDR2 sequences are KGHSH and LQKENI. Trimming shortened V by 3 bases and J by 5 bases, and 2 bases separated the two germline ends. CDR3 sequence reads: CASSPNNEQFF. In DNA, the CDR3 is TGTGCCAGCTCACCGAACAATGAGCAGTTCTTC.

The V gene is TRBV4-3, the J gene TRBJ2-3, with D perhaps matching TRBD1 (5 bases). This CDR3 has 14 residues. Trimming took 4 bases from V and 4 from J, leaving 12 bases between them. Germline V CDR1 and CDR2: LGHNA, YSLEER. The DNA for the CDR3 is TGCGCCAGCAGCCCAGGGTTGGTAGCAGATACGCAGTATTTT. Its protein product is CASSPGLVADTQYF.

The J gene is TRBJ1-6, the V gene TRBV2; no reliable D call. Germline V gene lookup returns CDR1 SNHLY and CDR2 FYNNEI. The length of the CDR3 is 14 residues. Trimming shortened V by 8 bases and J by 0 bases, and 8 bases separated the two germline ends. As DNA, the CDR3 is TGTGCCAGCTCCTTGAGCTCCTATAATTCACCCCTCCACTTT. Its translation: CASSLSSYNSPLHF.

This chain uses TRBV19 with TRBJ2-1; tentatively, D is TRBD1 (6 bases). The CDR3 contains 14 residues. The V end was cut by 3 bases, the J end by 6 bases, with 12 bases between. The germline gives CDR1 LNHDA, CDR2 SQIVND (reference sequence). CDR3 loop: CASSMGDTGNEQFF. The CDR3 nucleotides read TGTGCCAGTAGTATGGGGGACACAGGCAATGAGCAGTTCTTC.

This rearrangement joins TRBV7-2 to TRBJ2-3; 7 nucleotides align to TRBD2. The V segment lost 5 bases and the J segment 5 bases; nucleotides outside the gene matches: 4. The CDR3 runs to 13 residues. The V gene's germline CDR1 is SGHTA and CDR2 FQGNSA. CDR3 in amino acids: CASSLRGRDTQYF. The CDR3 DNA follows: TGTGCCAGCAGCCTGCGGGGGAGAGATACGCAGTATTTT.

CDR3: CASRLAPGEKLFF. In nucleotides, the CDR3 is TGCGCCAGCCGGCTGGCCCCGGGGGAAAAACTGTTTTTT. The chain joins TRBV5-1 to TRBJ1-4, with D unclear. V was pared by 7 bases and J by 8 bases, with 15 bases between. The CDR3 totals 13 residues. Germline values: CDR1 SGHRS, CDR2 YFSETQ.

The CDR3: CSVEDRRTQYF. The CDR3 DNA reads TGCAGCGTTGAAGATCGTCGGACCCAGTACTTC. The chain recombines TRBV29-1 with TRBJ2-5; no firm D call. Germline CDR1 SQVTM, CDR2 ANQGSEA. V was clipped by 0 bases and J by 7 bases, with 6 bases between them. This CDR3 has 11 amino acids.

CDR3 sequence reads: CASSSPGPGNTIYF. CDR3 sequence (DNA): TGTGCCAGCAGCTCACCGGGACCTGGAAACACCATATATTTT. V is TRBV11-3 and J is TRBJ1-3; tentative D call: TRBD1 (5 bases). This CDR3 comprises 14 residues. Germline V gene data show CDR1 as SGHNT and CDR2 as YENEEA. V shed 4 bases and J shed 2 bases, with 9 bases lying between them.

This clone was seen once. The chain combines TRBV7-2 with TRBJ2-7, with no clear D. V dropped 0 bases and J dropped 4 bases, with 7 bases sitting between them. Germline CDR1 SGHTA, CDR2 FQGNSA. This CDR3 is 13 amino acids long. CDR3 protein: CASSLASRYEQYF. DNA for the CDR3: TGTGCCAGCAGCTTAGCTTCCCGTTACGAGCAGTACTTC.

CDR3 DNA: TGTGCCAGCAGTTTATGGAGGAGACAGGGACGAGAAAAACTGTTTTTT. Translation: CASSLWRRQGREKLFF. V and J are TRBV28 and TRBJ1-4; 7 nucleotides line up with TRBD1. Trimming removed 0 bases from V and 8 bases from J; junction bases left unmatched: 9. Germline V gene lookup returns CDR1 MDHEN and CDR2 SYDVKM. The CDR3 length is 16 residues. The whole variable domain, remainder taken from reference TRBV28 and TRBJ1-4, is DVKVTQSSRYLVKRTGEKVFLECVQDMDHENMFWYRQDPGLGLRLIYFSYDVKMKEKGDIPEGYSVSREKKERFSLILESASTNQTSMYLCASSLWRRQGREKLFFGSGTQLSVL.

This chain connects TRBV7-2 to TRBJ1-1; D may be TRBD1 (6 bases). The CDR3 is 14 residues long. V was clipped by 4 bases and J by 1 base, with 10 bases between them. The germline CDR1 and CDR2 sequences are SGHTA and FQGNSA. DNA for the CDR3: TGTGCCAGCAGCTCACAGGGCACGAACACTGAAGCTTTCTTT. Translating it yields CASSSQGTNTEAFF.